This TCR beta chain comes out of a study of regulatory T cells in long-lasting Graves disease. This clonotype was found a few times. Its antigen is still unknown. Trimming took 6 bases from V and 4 from J, leaving 27 bases between them. The CDR3 loop spans 17 amino acids. CDR1 DFQATT and CDR2 SNEGSKA come from the germline V gene (reference sequence). CDR3-region Arm-PCR and iRepertoire HTBI primers produced the TCR beta libraries. TCRdb re-analysed the multiplex PCR reads in MiXCR, keeping a single row per CDR3 protein. Among around 500,000 distinct CDR3 sequences listed, about 13% were seen once. Time point here: newly diagnosed GD, antithyroid drugs for less than 3 months. RNA from PBMCs was the source of the TCR library. Study conclusions and caveats: Newly diagnosed Graves' patients had higher TCR diversity than persistent ones.

The same specimen was also included in a second study, on T cells in Graves' hyperthyroidism and ophthalmopathy. As reported in that work: The HTBI set primed first-round TCR CDR3 RT-PCR. Most thyroid clonotypes expanded above 0.001 were also detected in blood.

The starting material was peripheral blood mononuclear cells (PBMCs), obtained at new diagnosis, from a patient treated with antithyroid drugs. The chain uses TRBV20-1 and TRBJ1-2; D is undetermined. The sequence derives from a man aged 25 to 40 with Graves disease. In DNA, the CDR3 is TGCAGTGCCCCGCTAGGTGGGAGGAAAGTATCGTCCTATGGCTACACCTTC. Its translation is CSAPLGGRKVSSYGYTF.